This T cell receptor beta chain was found in a study of OX40 agonist ivuxolimab in advanced cancers. Study-wide context: Three patients got partial responses; one had hepatocellular carcinoma and two had cutaneous melanoma.

As to this clone: The antigen is not known.

Overall study findings and caveats: At doses 0.1 to 3.0 mg/kg, CD4+ and CD8+ clones expanded. A proportion of nonresponders additionally exhibited low normalized T-cell clonal expansion. Partial responders receiving 0.1-3.0 mg/kg showed among the lowest clonal expansion.

Sequencing used immunoSEQ multiplex PCR; TCRdb keeps in-frame clones, though not all of them. The table shows 73,000 or so clones, with around 84% occurring only once. The CDR3 has 14 amino acids. With V trimmed by 3 bases and J by 2 bases, 5 bases remained unmatched. Germline CDR1 SGHRS, CDR2 YFSETQ. J is TRBJ2-7 and V is TRBV5-1; 7 bases line up with TRBD2. This TCR derives from an adult with an advanced solid tumor such as melanoma, head and neck, liver or kidney cancer. The sample here was CD4+ or CD8+ T cells sorted from blood, taken in a trial of the OX40 agonist ivuxolimab. CDR3 bases: TGCGCCAGCAGCTCAGGCAGCGGGACCTACGAGCAGTACTTC. Protein: CASSSGSGTYEQYF.